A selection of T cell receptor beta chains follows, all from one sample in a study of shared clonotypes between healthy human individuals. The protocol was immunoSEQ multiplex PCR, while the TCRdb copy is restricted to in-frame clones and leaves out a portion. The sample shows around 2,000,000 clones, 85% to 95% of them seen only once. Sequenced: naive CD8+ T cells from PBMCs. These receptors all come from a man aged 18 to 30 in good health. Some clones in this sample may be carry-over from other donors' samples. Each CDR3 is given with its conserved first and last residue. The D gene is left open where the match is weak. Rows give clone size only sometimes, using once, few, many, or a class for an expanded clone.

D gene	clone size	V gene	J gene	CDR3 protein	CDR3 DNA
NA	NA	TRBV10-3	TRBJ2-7	CAISALIYLGNSYEQYF	TGTGCCATCAGTGCCCTCATTTATTTGGGGAACTCCTACGAGCAGTACTTC
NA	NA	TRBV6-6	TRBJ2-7	CASSYSSEGYEQYF	TGTGCCAGCAGTTACTCGAGCGAGGGGTACGAGCAGTACTTC
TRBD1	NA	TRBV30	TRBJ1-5	CAWSTRTGGNQPQHF	TGTGCCTGGAGTACTCGGACAGGGGGCAATCAGCCCCAGCATTTT
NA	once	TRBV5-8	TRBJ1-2	CASRTQGDYGYTF	TGTGCCAGCAGGACGCAGGGTGACTATGGCTACACCTTC
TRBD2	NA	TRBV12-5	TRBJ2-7	CASGHGTTPYEQYF	TGTGCTAGTGGTCACGGGACTACACCCTACGAGCAGTACTTC
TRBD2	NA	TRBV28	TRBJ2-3	CASSADPTVQRGDTDTQYF	TGTGCCAGCAGTGCTGACCCAACCGTGCAGCGGGGAGACACAGATACGCAGTATTTT
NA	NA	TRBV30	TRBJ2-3	CAWSVSGVSTDTQYF	TGTGCCTGGAGTGTAAGTGGGGTTAGCACAGATACGCAGTATTTT
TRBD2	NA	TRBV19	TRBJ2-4	CASSQRVGLAENIQYF	TGTGCCAGTAGTCAAAGGGTGGGACTAGCCGAAAACATTCAGTACTTC
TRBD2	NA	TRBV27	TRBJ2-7	CASSSREGLGIYEQYF	TGTGCCAGCAGTTCGAGGGAGGGACTAGGAATCTACGAGCAGTACTTC
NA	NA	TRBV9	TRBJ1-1	CASSPETEFEAFF	TGTGCCAGCAGCCCGGAGACAGAATTTGAAGCTTTCTTT
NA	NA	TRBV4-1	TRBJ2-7	CASSQGTYTSYEQYF	TGCGCCAGCAGCCAAGGGACCTATACCTCCTACGAGCAGTACTTC
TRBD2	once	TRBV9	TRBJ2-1	CASSPRTSVLTSSYNEQFF	TGTGCCAGCAGCCCTCGGACTAGCGTACTCACGAGCTCCTACAATGAGCAGTTCTTC
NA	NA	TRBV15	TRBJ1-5	CATTSGQESNQPQHF	TGTGCCACTACCAGCGGCCAGGAGAGCAATCAGCCCCAGCATTTT
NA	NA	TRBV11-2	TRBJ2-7	CASSLGMGRYEQYF	TGTGCCAGCAGCTTGGGTATGGGCCGCTACGAGCAGTACTTC
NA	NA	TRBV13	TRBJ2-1	CASSFLGTTNEQFF	TGTGCCAGCAGCTTCCTCGGGACAACCAATGAGCAGTTCTTC
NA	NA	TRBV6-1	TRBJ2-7	CAIKWGQPYEQYF	TGTGCCATCAAATGGGGACAACCCTACGAGCAGTACTTC
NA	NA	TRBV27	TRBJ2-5	CASSFVGGQETQYF	TGTGCCAGCAGTTTCGTGGGAGGCCAAGAGACCCAGTACTTC
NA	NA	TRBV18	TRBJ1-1	CASSSQGLLSRTEAFF	TGTGCCAGCTCATCGCAGGGGCTACTTTCAAGGACTGAAGCTTTCTTT
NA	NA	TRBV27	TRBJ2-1	CASSLSGGGYYNEQFF	TGTGCCAGCAGTTTATCAGGTGGGGGGTACTACAATGAGCAGTTCTTC
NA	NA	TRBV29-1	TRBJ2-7	CSALHPSSEQYF	TGCAGCGCTTTACACCCGTCCTCCGAGCAGTACTTC
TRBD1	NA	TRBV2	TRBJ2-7	CASSEGQGADEQYF	TGTGCCAGCAGTGAGGGACAGGGGGCAGACGAGCAGTACTTC
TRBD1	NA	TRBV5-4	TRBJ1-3	CASSPDRDPGNTIYF	TGTGCCAGCAGCCCGGACAGGGATCCTGGAAACACCATATATTTT
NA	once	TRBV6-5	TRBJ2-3	CASSRGQLTDTQYF	TGTGCCAGCAGTCGGGGACAACTTACCGATACGCAGTATTTT
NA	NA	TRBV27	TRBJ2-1	CASRTGHPSNEQFF	TGTGCCAGCAGAACGGGACACCCTAGCAATGAGCAGTTCTTC
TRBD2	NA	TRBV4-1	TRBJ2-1	CASSPLTSGNNEQFF	TGCGCCAGCAGCCCCTTGACTAGCGGAAACAATGAGCAGTTCTTC
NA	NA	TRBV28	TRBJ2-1	CASRTLVGGPYNEQFF	TGTGCCAGCAGAACCTTGGTGGGGGGGCCATACAATGAGCAGTTCTTC
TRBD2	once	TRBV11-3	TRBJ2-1	CASSSIAGAYNEQFF	TGTGCCAGCAGCTCCATAGCGGGGGCCTACAATGAGCAGTTCTTC
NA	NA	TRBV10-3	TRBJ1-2	CAIRTGTSGYTF	TGTGCCATCAGGACCGGGACAAGTGGCTACACCTTC
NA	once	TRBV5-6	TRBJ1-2	CASSPHQGVRYTF	TGTGCCAGCAGCCCACATCAAGGGGTGAGGTACACCTTC
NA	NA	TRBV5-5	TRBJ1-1	CASSLQPMNTEAFF	TGTGCCAGCAGCTTACAGCCCATGAACACTGAAGCTTTCTTT
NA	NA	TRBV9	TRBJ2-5	CASSVSGGGGETQYF	TGTGCCAGCAGCGTAAGCGGAGGGGGCGGAGAGACCCAGTACTTC
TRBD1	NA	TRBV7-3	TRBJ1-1	CASSWGQFTEAFF	TGTGCCAGCAGCTGGGGACAGTTCACTGAAGCTTTCTTT
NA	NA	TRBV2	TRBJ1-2	CASREQGDYGYTF	TGTGCCAGCAGGGAACAGGGTGACTATGGCTACACCTTC
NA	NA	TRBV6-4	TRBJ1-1	CASSFGSNTEAFF	TGTGCCAGCAGCTTTGGGTCCAACACTGAAGCTTTCTTT
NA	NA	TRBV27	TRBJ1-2	CASLTRRGRYGYTF	TGTGCCAGCTTAACACGCAGGGGTAGGTATGGCTACACCTTC
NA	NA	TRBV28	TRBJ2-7	CASIPSGGPKPAEQYF	TGTGCCAGCATCCCCTCCGGTGGGCCCAAACCCGCCGAGCAGTACTTC
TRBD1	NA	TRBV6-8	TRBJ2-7	CASSYPRTGMHEQYF	TGTGCCAGCAGTTACCCGAGGACAGGGATGCACGAGCAGTACTTC
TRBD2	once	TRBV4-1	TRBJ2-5	CASSHGAGLAGGPGETQYF	TGCGCCAGCAGCCACGGGGCGGGACTAGCGGGAGGGCCGGGTGAGACCCAGTACTTC
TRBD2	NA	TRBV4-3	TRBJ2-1	CASSRSLAGGPGEQFF	TGCGCCAGCAGCCGGTCACTAGCGGGAGGGCCTGGTGAGCAGTTCTTC
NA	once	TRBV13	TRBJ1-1	CASSLGGENTEAFF	TGTGCCAGCAGCTTAGGTGGGGAAAACACTGAAGCTTTCTTT
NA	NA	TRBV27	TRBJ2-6	CASRALGGTGANVLTF	TGTGCCAGCAGAGCGCTAGGGGGAACTGGGGCCAACGTCCTGACTTTC
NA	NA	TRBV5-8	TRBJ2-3	CASSLGGKWSDTQYF	TGTGCCAGCAGCTTGGGTGGGAAGTGGTCAGATACGCAGTATTTT
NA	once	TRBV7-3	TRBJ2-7	CASSLTAGPREEQYF	TGTGCCAGCAGCTTAACTGCGGGACCACGGGAGGAGCAGTACTTC
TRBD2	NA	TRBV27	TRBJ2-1	CASSPLAGGLNEQFF	TGTGCCAGCAGTCCCTTAGCGGGAGGGCTCAATGAGCAGTTCTTC